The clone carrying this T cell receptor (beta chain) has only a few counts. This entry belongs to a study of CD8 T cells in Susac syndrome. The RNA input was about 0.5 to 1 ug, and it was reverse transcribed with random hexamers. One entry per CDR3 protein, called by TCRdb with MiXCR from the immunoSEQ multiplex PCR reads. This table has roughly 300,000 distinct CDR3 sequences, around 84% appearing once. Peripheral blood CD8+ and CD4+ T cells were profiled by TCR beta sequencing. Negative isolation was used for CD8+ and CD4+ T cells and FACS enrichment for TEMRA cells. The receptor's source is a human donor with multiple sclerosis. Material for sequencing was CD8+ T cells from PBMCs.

The CDR3 here is CASSLWGGWGTETQYF. CDR3 DNA: TGTGCCAGCAGCCTCTGGGGCGGATGGGGGACGGAGACCCAGTACTTC. The V gene is TRBV7-4, the J gene TRBJ2-5; D assignment may be TRBD1 or TRBD2 (5 bases each). This CDR3 spans 16 amino acids. The germline gives CDR1 SGHVT, CDR2 SQSDAQ. V dropped 5 bases and J dropped 5 bases, with 21 bases sitting between them.